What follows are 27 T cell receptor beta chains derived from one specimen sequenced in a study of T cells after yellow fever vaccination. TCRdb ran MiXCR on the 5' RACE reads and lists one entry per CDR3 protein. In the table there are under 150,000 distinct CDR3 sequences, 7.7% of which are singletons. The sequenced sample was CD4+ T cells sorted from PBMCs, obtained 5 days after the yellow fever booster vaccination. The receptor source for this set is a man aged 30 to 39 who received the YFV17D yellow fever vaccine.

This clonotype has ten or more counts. CDR3 region: CASSLRGGAGPTYEQYF. DNA for the CDR3: TGTGCCAGCAGCTTAAGGGGGGGAGCGGGGCCAACCTACGAGCAGTACTTC. The chain links TRBV11-2 to TRBJ2-7; D is possibly TRBD2 (7 bases). Per germline, CDR1 SGHAT and CDR2 FQNNGV. V lost 2 bases and J lost 2, with 19 bases in between. The CDR3 contains 17 residues.

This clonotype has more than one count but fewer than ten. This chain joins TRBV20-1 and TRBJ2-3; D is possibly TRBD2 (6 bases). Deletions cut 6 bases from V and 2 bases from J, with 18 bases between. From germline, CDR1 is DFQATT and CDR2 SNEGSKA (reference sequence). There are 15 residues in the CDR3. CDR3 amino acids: CSAGSRIAATDTQYF. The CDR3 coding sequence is TGCAGTGCGGGATCCCGTATAGCGGCCACAGATACGCAGTATTTT.

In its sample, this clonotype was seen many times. CDR3: CASSNWGRRRSSGANVLTF. The DNA of the CDR3 is TGTGCCAGTAGCAATTGGGGACGCAGGCGTAGCTCTGGGGCCAACGTCCTGACTTTC. The chain carries TRBV19 and TRBJ2-6, with D perhaps TRBD1 or TRBD2 (5 bases each). The CDR3 consists of 19 residues. Germline V lookup: CDR1 LNHDA, CDR2 SQIVND (reference sequence). V lost 6 bases to trimming and J lost 0 bases, with 21 bases between them.

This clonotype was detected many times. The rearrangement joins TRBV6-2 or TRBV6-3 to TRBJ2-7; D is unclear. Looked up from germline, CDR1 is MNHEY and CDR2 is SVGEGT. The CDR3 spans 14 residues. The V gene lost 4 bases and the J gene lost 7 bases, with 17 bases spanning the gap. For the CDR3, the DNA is TGTGCCAGCAGTTCCAGCGTTTCAGTGGGGGAGCAGTACTTC. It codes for CASSSSVSVGEQYF.

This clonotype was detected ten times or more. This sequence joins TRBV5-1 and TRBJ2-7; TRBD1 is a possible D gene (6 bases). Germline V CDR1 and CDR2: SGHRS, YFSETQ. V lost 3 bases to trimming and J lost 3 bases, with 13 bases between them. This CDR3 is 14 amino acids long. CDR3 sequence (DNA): TGCGCCAGCAGCTCCGGGACACGGCGCTACGAGCAGTACTTC. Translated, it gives CASSSGTRRYEQYF.

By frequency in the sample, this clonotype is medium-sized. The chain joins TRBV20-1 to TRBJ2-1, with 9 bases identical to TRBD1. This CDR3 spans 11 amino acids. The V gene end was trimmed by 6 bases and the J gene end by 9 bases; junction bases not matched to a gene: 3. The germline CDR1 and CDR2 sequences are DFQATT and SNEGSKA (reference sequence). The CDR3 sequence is CSAGTGFEQFF. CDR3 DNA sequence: TGCAGTGCCGGGACAGGGTTTGAGCAGTTCTTC.

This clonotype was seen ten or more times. The CDR3 DNA reads TGCGCCAGCAGCGACGGGACGGGTGGAGGTGGAAACACCATATATTTT. It specifies CASSDGTGGGGNTIYF. This rearrangement joins TRBV5-1 to TRBJ1-3; a possible D gene is TRBD1 (5 bases). Trimming removed 4 bases from V and 3 bases from J, with 17 bases in between. The CDR3 length is 16 residues. Germline V CDR1 and CDR2: SGHRS, YFSETQ.

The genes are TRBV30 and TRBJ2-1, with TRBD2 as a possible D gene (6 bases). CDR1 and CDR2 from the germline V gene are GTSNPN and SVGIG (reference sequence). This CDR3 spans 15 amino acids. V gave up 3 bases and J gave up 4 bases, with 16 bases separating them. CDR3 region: CAWSPPRDWYNEQFF. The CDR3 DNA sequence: TGTGCCTGGAGCCCCCCGAGGGACTGGTACAATGAGCAGTTCTTC.

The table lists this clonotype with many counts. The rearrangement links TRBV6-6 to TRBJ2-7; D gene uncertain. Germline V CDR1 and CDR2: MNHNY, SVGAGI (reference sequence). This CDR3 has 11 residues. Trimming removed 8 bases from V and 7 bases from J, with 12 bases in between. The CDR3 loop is CASGPGWEQYF. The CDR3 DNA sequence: TGTGCCAGCGGACCGGGCTGGGAGCAGTACTTC.

This chain's CDR3 is CASRTENGYTF. The CDR3 nucleotides read TGTGCCAGCCGGACGGAGAATGGCTACACCTTC. The genes are TRBV6-6 and TRBJ1-2; no clear D gene. The V end was cut by 8 bases, the J end by 6 bases, with 10 bases between. The V gene's germline CDR1 is MNHNY and CDR2 SVGAGI (reference sequence). The CDR3 extends over 11 amino acids.

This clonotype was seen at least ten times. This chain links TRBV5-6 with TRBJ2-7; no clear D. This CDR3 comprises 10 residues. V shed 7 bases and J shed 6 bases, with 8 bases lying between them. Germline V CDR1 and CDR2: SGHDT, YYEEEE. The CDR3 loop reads CASGRFEQYF. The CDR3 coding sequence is TGTGCCAGCGGGCGTTTCGAGCAGTACTTC.

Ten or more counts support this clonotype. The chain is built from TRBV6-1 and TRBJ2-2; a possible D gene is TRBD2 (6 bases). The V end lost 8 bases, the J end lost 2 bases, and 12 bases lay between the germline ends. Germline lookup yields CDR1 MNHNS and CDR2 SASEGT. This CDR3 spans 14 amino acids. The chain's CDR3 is CASLGGLNTGELFF. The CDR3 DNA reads TGTGCCAGCCTCGGGGGACTTAACACCGGGGAGCTGTTTTTT.

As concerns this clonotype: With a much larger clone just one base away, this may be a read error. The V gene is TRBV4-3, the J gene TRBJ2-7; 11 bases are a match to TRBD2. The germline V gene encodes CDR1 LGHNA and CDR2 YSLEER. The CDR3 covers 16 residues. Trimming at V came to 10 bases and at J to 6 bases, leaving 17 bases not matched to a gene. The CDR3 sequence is CAIWGLAEPPEPEQYF. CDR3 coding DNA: TGCGCCATCTGGGGACTAGCGGAGCCTCCGGAACCCGAGCAGTACTTC.

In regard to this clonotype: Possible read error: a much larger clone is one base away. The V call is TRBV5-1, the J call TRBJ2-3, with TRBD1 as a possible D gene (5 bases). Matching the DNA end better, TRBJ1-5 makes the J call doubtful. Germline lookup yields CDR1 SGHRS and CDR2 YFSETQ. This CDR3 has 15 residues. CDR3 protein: CASSLAGRTTDTQHF. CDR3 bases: TGCGCCAGCAGCCTGGCAGGGAGGACGACAGATACGCAGCATTTT.

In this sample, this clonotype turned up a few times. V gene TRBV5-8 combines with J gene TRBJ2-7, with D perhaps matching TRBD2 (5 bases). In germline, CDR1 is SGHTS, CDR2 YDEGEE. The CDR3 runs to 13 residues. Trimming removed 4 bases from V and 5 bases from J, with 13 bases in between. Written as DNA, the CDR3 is TGTGCCAGCAGCCGGGCCGGAGGAAACGAGCAGTACTTC. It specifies CASSRAGGNEQYF.

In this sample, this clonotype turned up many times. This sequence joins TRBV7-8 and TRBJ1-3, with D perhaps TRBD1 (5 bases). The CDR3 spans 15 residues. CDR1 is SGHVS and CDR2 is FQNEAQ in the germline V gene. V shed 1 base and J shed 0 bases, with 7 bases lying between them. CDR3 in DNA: TGTGCCAGCAGCTTAGACAGGAGCTCTGGAAACACCATATATTTT. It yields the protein CASSLDRSSGNTIYF.

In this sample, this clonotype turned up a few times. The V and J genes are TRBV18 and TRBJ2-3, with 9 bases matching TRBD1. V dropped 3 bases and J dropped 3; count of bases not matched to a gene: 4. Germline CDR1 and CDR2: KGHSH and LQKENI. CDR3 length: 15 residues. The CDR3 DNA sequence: TGTGCCAGCTCACCGACAGGGGGGAGGACAGATACGCAGTATTTT. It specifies CASSPTGGRTDTQYF. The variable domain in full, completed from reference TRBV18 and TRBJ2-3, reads NAGVMQNPRHLVRRRGQEARLRCSPMKGHSHVYWYRQLPEEGLKFMVYLQKENIIDESGMPKERFSAEFPKEGPSILRIQQVVRGDSAAYFCASSPTGGRTDTQYFGPGTRLTVL.

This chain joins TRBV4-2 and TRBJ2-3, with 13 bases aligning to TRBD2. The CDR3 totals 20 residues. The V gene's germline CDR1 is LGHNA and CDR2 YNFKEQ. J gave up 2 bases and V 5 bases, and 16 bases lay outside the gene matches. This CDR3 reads CASSNQLAGGPSGYTDTQYF. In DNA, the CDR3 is TGTGCCAGCAGCAACCAACTAGCGGGAGGGCCGAGTGGCTACACAGATACGCAGTATTTT.

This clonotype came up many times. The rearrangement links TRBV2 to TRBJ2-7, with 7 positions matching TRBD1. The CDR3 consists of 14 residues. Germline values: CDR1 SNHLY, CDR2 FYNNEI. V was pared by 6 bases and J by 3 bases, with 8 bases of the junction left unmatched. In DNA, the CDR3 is TGTGCCAGCAGACCTGGGACAGCCGTCTACGAGCAGTACTTC. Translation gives CASRPGTAVYEQYF.

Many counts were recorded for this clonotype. The CDR3 spells CSAPGSFETQYF. CDR3 sequence (DNA): TGCAGTGCTCCCGGGTCCTTTGAGACCCAGTACTTC. The chain is built from TRBV20-1 and TRBJ2-5; D not certain. CDR3 length: 12 amino acids. The V end lost 5 bases, the J end lost 5 bases, and 12 bases lay between the germline ends. Germline V gene sequence: CDR1 DFQATT, CDR2 SNEGSKA (reference sequence).

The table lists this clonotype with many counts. CDR3 bases: TGTGCCAGCAGTACCTGGGGGCGGCTCACAGATACGCAGTATTTT. As protein: CASSTWGRLTDTQYF. V gene TRBV27 combines with J gene TRBJ2-3, with TRBD1 as a possible D gene (6 bases). V was clipped by 5 bases and J by 2 bases, with 14 bases between them. CDR3 length: 15 residues. CDR1 and CDR2 (germline): MNHEY, SMNVEV (reference sequence).

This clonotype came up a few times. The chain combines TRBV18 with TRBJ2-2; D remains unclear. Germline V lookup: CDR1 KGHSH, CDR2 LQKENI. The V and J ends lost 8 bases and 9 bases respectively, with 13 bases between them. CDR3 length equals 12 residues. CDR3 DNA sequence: TGTGCCAGCACCTGGGTGGCAAGGGAGCTGTTTTTT. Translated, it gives CASTWVARELFF.

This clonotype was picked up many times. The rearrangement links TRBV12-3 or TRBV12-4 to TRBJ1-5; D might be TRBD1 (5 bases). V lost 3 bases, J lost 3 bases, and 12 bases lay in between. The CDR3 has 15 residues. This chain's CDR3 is CASSFRGQNNQPQHF. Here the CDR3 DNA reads TGTGCCAGCAGTTTCCGCGGACAAAACAATCAGCCCCAGCATTTT.

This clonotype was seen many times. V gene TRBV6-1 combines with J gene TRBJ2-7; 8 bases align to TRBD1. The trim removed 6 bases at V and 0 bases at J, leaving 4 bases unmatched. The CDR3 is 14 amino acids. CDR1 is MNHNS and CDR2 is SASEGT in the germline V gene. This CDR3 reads CASSRGRSSYEQYF. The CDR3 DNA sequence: TGTGCCAGCAGCAGGGGGCGAAGCTCCTACGAGCAGTACTTC.

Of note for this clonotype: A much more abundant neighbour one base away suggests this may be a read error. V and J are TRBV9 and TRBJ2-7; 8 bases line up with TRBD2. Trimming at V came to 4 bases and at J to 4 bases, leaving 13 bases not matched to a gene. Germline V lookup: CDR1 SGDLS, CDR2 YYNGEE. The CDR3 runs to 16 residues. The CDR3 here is CASSPGGRAGEYEQYF. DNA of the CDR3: TGTGCCAGCAGCCCAGGAGGACGAGCGGGAGAATACGAGCAGTACTTC.

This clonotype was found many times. The DNA of the CDR3 is TGTGCCAGCAGTTCCAGGGTTGGGCAGTTCTTC. This codes for CASSSRVGQFF. The rearrangement joins TRBV12-3 or TRBV12-4 to TRBJ2-1; possible D gene TRBD1, 5 bases. Trimming removed 4 bases at V and 12 bases at J, with 10 bases between. This CDR3 comprises 11 residues.

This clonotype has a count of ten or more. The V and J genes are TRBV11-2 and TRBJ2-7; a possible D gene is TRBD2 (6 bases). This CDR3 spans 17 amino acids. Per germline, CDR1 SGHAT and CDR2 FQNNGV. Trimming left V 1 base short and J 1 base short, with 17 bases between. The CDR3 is CASSLGPRDSPSYEQYF. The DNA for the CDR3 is TGTGCCAGCAGCTTAGGTCCCAGGGACTCACCATCCTACGAGCAGTACTTC.